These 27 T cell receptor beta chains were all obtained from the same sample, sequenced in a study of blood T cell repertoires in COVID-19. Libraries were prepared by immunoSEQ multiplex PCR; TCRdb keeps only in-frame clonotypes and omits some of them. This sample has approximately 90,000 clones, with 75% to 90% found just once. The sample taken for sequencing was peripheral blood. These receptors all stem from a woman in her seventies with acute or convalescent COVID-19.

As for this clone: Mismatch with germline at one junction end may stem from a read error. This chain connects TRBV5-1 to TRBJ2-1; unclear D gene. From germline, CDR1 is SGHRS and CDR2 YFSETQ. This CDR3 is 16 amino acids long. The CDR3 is CASSLAALSSYNEQFF. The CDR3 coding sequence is TGCGCCAGCAGTTTGGCAGCGCTCAGCTCCTACAATGAGCAGTTCTTC.

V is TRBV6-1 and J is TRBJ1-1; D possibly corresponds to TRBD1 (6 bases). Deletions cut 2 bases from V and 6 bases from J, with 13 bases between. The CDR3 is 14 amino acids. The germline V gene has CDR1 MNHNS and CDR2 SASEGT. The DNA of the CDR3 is TGTGCCAGCAGTGAATGGGGGGGGCGGTCTGAAGCTTTCTTT. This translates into CASSEWGGRSEAFF.

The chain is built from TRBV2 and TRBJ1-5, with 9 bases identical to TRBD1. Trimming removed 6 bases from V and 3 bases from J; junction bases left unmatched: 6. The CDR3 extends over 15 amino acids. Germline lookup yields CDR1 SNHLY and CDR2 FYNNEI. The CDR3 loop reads CASREQGATNQPQHF. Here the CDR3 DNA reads TGTGCCAGCAGAGAACAGGGGGCGACCAATCAGCCCCAGCATTTT.

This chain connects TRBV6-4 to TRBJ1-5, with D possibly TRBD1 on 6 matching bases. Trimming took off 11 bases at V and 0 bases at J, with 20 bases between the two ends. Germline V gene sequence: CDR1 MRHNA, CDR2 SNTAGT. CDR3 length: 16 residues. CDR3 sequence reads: CASPRPGQYSNQPQHF. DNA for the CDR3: TGTGCCTCCCCCCGGCCGGGACAATATAGCAATCAGCCCCAGCATTTT.

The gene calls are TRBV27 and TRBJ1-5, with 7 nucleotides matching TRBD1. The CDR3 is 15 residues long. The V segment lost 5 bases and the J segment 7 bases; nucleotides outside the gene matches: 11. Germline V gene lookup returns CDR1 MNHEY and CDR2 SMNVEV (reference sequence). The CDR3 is CASSPWDRDSQPQHF. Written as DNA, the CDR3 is TGTGCCAGCAGTCCCTGGGACAGAGATTCCCAGCCCCAGCATTTT.

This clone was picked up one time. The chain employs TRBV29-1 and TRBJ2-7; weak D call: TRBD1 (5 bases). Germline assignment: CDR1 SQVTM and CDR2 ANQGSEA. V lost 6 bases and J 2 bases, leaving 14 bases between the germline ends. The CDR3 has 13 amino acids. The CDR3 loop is CSVGTGPPYEQYF. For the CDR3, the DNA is TGCAGCGTCGGAACAGGTCCCCCCTACGAGCAGTACTTC.

The CDR3: CASSYLTSGRGPGRTDTQYF. As DNA, the CDR3 is TGTGCCAGCAGTTACCTTACTAGCGGGAGAGGCCCGGGCCGTACAGATACGCAGTATTTT. The chain is built from TRBV6-2 or TRBV6-3 and TRBJ2-3, with 11 bases matching TRBD2. This CDR3 is built from 20 residues. The V and J ends lost 2 bases and 3 bases, in that order; junction bases with no gene match: 16. The germline V gene has CDR1 MNHEY and CDR2 SVGEGT.

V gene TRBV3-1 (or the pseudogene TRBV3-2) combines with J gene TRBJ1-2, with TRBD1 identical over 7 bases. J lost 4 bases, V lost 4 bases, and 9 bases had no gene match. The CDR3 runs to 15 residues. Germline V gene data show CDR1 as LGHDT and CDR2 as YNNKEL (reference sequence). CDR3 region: CASSPADRPFYGYTF. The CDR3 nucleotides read TGTGCCAGCAGCCCCGCGGACAGGCCCTTCTATGGCTACACCTTC.

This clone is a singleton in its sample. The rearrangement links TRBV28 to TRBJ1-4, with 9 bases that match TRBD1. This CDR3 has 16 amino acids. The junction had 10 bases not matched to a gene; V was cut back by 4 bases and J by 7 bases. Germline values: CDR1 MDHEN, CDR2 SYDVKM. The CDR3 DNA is TGTGCCAGCAGTTCCATACAGGGGGCGCTTAGTGAAAAACTGTTTTTT. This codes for CASSSIQGALSEKLFF.

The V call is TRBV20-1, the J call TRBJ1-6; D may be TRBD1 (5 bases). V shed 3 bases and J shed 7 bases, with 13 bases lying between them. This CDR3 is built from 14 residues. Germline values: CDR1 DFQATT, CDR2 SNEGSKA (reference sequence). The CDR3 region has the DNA TGCAGTGCTAGTTTGGGACGGGGGAATTCACCCCTCCACTTT. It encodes CSASLGRGNSPLHF.

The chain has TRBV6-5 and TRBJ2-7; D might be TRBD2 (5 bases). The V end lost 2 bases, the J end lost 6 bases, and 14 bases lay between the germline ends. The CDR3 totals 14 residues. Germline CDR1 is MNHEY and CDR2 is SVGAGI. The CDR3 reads CASSYGKLGSEQYF. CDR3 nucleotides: TGTGCCAGCAGTTACGGAAAACTTGGGAGCGAGCAGTACTTC.

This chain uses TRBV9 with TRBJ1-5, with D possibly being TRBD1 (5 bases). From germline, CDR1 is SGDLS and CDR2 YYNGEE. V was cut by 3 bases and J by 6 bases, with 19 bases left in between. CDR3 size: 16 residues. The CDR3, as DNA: TGTGCCAGCAGCGCTACCGGGCTCTTGGGGGGTCAGCCCCAGCATTTT. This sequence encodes CASSATGLLGGQPQHF.

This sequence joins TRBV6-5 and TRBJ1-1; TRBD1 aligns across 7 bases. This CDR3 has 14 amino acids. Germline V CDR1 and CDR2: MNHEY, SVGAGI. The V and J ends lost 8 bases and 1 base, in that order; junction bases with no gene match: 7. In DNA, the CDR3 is TGTGCCAGCTCCTGGACAGGTCAGAACACTGAAGCTTTCTTT. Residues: CASSWTGQNTEAFF.

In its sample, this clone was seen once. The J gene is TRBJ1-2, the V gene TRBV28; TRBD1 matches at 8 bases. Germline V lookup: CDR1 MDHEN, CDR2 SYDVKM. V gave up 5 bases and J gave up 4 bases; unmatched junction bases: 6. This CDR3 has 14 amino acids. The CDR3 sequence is CASSRHRGTYGYTF. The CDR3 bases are TGTGCCAGCAGTCGCCACAGGGGGACCTATGGCTACACCTTC.

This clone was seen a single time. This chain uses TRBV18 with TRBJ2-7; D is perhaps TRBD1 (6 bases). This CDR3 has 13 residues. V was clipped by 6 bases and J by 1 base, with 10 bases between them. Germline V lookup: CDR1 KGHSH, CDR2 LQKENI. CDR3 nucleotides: TGTGCCAGCTCTCTACAGGGTTCCTACGAGCAGTACTTC. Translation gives CASSLQGSYEQYF.

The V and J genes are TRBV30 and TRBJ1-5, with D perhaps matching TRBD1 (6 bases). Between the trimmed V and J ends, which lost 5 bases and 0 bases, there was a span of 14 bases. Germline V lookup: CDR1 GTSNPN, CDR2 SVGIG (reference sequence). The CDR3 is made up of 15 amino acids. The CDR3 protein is CAWSGGHLSNQPQHF. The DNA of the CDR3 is TGTGCCTGGTCGGGGGGACATCTTAGCAATCAGCCCCAGCATTTT.

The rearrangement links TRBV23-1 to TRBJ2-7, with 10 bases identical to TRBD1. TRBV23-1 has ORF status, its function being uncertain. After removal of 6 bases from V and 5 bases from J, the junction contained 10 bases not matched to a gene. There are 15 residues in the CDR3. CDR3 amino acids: CASRQNRDRGHEQYV. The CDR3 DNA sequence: TGCGCCAGCAGACAAAACCGGGACAGGGGCCACGAGCAGTACGTC.

CDR3 in DNA: TGCGCCAGCAGCCAAGAACTTAAAAATTCAGGGAACACTGAAGCTTTCTTT. Its protein product is CASSQELKNSGNTEAFF. This chain links TRBV4-1 with TRBJ1-1; no reliable D call. The ends were cut back, 0 bases at V and 1 base at J, with 15 bases in the middle. CDR1 is MGHRA, CDR2 YSYEKL, per germline. This CDR3 spans 17 amino acids.

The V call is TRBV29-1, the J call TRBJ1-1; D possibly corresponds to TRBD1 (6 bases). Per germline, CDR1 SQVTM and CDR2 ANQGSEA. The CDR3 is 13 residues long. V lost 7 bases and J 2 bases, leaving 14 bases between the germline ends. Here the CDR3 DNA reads TGCAGCGGGACACAGGGAGCTAACACTGAAGCTTTCTTT. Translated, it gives CSGTQGANTEAFF.

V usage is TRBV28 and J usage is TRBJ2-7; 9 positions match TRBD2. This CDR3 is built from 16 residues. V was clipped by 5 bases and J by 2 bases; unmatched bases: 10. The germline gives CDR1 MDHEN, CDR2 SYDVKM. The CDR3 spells CASSPRLGGGAYEQYV. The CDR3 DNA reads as TGTGCCAGCAGTCCCCGGCTGGGCGGGGGGGCCTACGAGCAGTACGTC.

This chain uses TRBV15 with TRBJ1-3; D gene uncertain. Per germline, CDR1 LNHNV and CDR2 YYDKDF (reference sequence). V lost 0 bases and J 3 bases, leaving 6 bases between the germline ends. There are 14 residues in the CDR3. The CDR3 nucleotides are TGTGCCACCAGCAGAGATGCCGGTGGAAACACCATATATTTT. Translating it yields CATSRDAGGNTIYF.

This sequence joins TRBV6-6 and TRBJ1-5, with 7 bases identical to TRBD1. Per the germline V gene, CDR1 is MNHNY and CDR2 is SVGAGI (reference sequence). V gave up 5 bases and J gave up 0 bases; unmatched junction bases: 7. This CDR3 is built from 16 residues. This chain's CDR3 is CASSAQTGNSNQPQHF. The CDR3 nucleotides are TGTGCCAGCAGTGCTCAGACAGGGAATAGCAATCAGCCCCAGCATTTT.

CDR3 DNA: TGTGCCAGCAGCTTGACTAGCGCGATAAACACCGGGGAGCTGTTTTTT. Amino acids: CASSLTSAINTGELFF. The chain couples TRBV5-6 to TRBJ2-2; 7 bases fit TRBD2. The germline CDR1 and CDR2 sequences are SGHDT and YYEEEE. The CDR3 has 16 residues. V lost 1 base, J lost 2 bases, and 5 bases stayed unmatched.

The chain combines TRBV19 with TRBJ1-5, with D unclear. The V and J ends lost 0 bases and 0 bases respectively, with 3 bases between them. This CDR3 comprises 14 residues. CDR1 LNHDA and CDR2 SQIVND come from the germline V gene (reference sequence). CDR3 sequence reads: CASSIDFSNQPQHF. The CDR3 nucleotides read TGTGCCAGTAGTATAGACTTTAGCAATCAGCCCCAGCATTTT.

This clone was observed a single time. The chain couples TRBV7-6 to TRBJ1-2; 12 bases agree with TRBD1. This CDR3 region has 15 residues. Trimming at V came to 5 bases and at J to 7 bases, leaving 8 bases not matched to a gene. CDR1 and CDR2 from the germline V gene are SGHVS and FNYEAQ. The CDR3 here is CASSPGGQGAGGYTF. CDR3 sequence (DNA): TGTGCCAGCAGCCCAGGGGGACAGGGGGCAGGTGGCTACACCTTC. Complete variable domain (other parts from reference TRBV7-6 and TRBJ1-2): GAGVSQSPRYKVTKRGQDVALRCDPISGHVSLYWYRQALGQGPEFLTYFNYEAQQDKSGLPNDRFSAERPEGSISTLTIQRTEQRDSAMYRCASSPGGQGAGGYTFGSGTRLTVV.

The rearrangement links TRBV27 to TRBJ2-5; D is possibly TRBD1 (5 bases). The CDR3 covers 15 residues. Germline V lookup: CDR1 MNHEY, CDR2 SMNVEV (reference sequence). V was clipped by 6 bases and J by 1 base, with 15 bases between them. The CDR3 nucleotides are TGTGCCAGCAGCATGCCAGGGAATCCCCAAGAGACCCAGTACTTC. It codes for CASSMPGNPQETQYF.

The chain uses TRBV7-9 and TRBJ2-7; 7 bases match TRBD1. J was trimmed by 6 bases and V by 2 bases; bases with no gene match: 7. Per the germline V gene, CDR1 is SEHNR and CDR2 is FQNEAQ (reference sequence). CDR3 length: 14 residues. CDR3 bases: TGTGCCAGCAGCTTATTTCAACAGGGGACCGAGCAGTACTTC. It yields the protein CASSLFQQGTEQYF.